This passage covers 21 T cell receptor beta chains from one sample sequenced in a study of cytomegalovirus exposure and HLA in healthy donors (dated by TCRdb to about 2017). The library was produced with the immunoSEQ multiplex PCR assay. What TCRdb holds here is the immuneACCESS table cut down to in-frame rearrangements. Part of the clones is not present; checked against another copy, under half of the missing clones reflect an unresolved V gene, and the others are unexplained. Recorded for this sample are tens of thousands of clones; 80% to 90% of them occurred a single time. The top ten constitute roughly 3.8% of the sample. Specimen: PBMCs. These receptors all stem from a young woman in good health and CMV-seropositive.

This rearrangement joins TRBV27 to TRBJ2-1; 10 bases line up with TRBD2. With 7 bases clipped from V and 4 bases from J, the junction kept 4 bases outside the gene matches. CDR1 is MNHEY and CDR2 is SMNVEV in the germline V gene (reference sequence). There are 14 residues in the CDR3. In nucleotides, the CDR3 is TGTGCCAGCAAAGCGGGAGGGGGTTACAATGAGCAGTTCTTC. Encoded protein: CASKAGGGYNEQFF.

V gene TRBV5-1 combines with J gene TRBJ2-7, with 8 bases identical to TRBD1. Unmatched junction bases numbered 6, after V lost 4 bases and J lost 3 bases. From germline, CDR1 is SGHRS and CDR2 YFSETQ. CDR3 length equals 14 residues. The CDR3 spells CASSQPDRGYEQYF. CDR3 DNA: TGCGCCAGCAGCCAACCCGACAGGGGCTACGAGCAGTACTTC.

The chain uses TRBV7-6 and TRBJ2-5; TRBD1 matches 7 bases. Trimming took 2 bases from V and 5 from J; bases not matched to a gene: 5. The CDR3 sequence is 14 residues long. Germline CDR1 is SGHVS and CDR2 is FNYEAQ. CDR3 coding DNA: TGTGCCAGCAGCTTAATGACAGGGCGGGAGACCCAGTACTTC. It specifies CASSLMTGRETQYF.

This chain joins TRBV5-4 and TRBJ2-7, with a tentative D call TRBD2 (6 bases). CDR3 length equals 15 residues. With 1 base removed from V and 0 bases from J, the gap between germline ends came to 11 bases. Germline CDR1 is SGHNT and CDR2 is YYREEE (reference sequence). The CDR3 coding sequence is TGTGCCAGCAGCTTGAGCGGCGGGAACTCCTACGAGCAGTACTTC. Translating it yields CASSLSGGNSYEQYF.

This chain uses TRBV27 with TRBJ2-4; TRBD1 agrees at 7 bases. In germline, CDR1 is MNHEY, CDR2 SMNVEV (reference sequence). After removal of 5 bases from V and 1 base from J, the junction contained 8 bases not matched to a gene. CDR3 length: 16 amino acids. In DNA, the CDR3 is TGTGCCAGCAGTCTAGACAGGGTATGGGCCAAAAACATTCAGTACTTC. Protein product: CASSLDRVWAKNIQYF.

This rearrangement joins TRBV7-9 to TRBJ1-2; tentative D call: TRBD1 (6 bases). The CDR3 runs 15 residues. Looked up from germline, CDR1 is SEHNR and CDR2 is FQNEAQ (reference sequence). The V gene lost 5 bases and the J gene lost 3 bases, with 16 bases spanning the gap. The CDR3 coding sequence is TGTGCCAGCAGCACCCCGCGAGAGGGGGACTATGGCTACACCTTC. It is translated as CASSTPREGDYGYTF.

A few counts support this clone. The chain recombines TRBV10-3 with TRBJ1-3, with 7 bases matching TRBD1. V shed 4 bases and J 0 bases; nucleotides not matched to a gene: 3. Germline assignment: CDR1 ENHRY and CDR2 SYGVKD. The CDR3 length is 15 residues. CDR3 region: CAISASGGSGNTIYF. The DNA of the CDR3 is TGTGCCATCAGTGCCTCAGGGGGCTCTGGAAACACCATATATTTT.

The V and J genes are TRBV7-6 and TRBJ2-1, with D maybe TRBD2 (6 bases). V was cut by 4 bases and J by 5 bases, with 24 bases left in between. This CDR3 contains 18 residues. Germline values: CDR1 SGHVS, CDR2 FNYEAQ. The CDR3 bases are TGTGCCAGCAGCTCGGGTGGCGGGACGACGGACCCCCACAATGAGCAGTTCTTC. Translation: CASSSGGGTTDPHNEQFF. Full variable domain (missing parts from reference TRBV7-6 and TRBJ2-1): GAGVSQSPRYKVTKRGQDVALRCDPISGHVSLYWYRQALGQGPEFLTYFNYEAQQDKSGLPNDRFSAERPEGSISTLTIQRTEQRDSAMYRCASSSGGGTTDPHNEQFFGPGTRLTVL.

This sequence joins TRBV25-1 and TRBJ2-7, with D perhaps matching TRBD2 (6 bases). Germline V gene sequence: CDR1 MGHDK, CDR2 SYGVNS. The V gene lost 2 bases and the J gene lost 6 bases, with 23 bases spanning the gap. CDR3 size: 17 residues. The CDR3 bases are TGTGCCAGCAGTGAAGTTTTATGGGACGCTCGGGGGTCCGAGCAGTACTTC. It encodes CASSEVLWDARGSEQYF.

This sequence joins TRBV5-6 and TRBJ2-7; the D gene is possibly TRBD1 (7 bases). V was trimmed by 0 bases and J by 6 bases, leaving 13 bases between them. This CDR3 is 14 amino acids long. CDR1 and CDR2 (germline): SGHDT, YYEEEE. In nucleotides, the CDR3 is TGTGCCAGCAGCTTGGTCCCAGGGGGGAGCGAGCAGTACTTC. Residues: CASSLVPGGSEQYF. The variable domain in full, completed from reference TRBV5-6 and TRBJ2-7, reads DAGVTQSPTHLIKTRGQQVTLRCSPKSGHDTVSWYQQALGQGPQFIFQYYEEEERQRGNFPDRFSGHQFPNYSSELNVNALLLGDSALYLCASSLVPGGSEQYFGPGTRLTVT.

The V gene is TRBV6-5, the J gene TRBJ2-6; the D is unclear. V lost 2 bases to trimming and J lost 2 bases, with 7 bases between them. The CDR3 is made up of 15 amino acids. The germline gives CDR1 MNHEY, CDR2 SVGAGI. This CDR3 is CASSYGQTGANVLTF. The CDR3 nucleotides are TGTGCCAGCAGTTACGGCCAGACTGGGGCCAACGTCCTGACTTTC.

The chain links TRBV11-1 to TRBJ2-5; 7 nucleotides match TRBD1. In germline, CDR1 is SGHAT, CDR2 FQDESV (reference sequence). The CDR3 has 14 amino acids. The ends lost 6 bases at V and 3 bases at J; junction bases unmatched: 7. This CDR3 is CASSFDRVKETQYF. The CDR3 coding sequence is TGTGCCAGCAGTTTTGACAGGGTGAAAGAGACCCAGTACTTC. Supplemented by reference TRBV11-1 and TRBJ2-5, the full variable domain reads EAEVAQSPRYKITEKSQAVAFWCDPISGHATLYWYRQILGQGPELLVQFQDESVVDDSQLPKDRFSAERLKGVDSTLKIQPAELGDSAMYLCASSFDRVKETQYFGPGTRLLVL.

The V gene is TRBV30, the J gene TRBJ2-5; 7 bases agree with TRBD1. The CDR3 consists of 15 residues. Germline CDR1 reads GTSNPN; CDR2 reads SVGIG (reference sequence). V shed 3 bases and J 5 bases; nucleotides not matched to a gene: 12. CDR3 DNA: TGTGCCTGGAGCCCCGGGACAGTCCACCTTGAGACCCAGTACTTC. Its protein is CAWSPGTVHLETQYF.

The CDR3 nucleotides read TGTGCAAGTCGCTTAGAGAACAGGGTCACCGACTCCTACGAGCAGTACTTC. This encodes CASRLENRVTDSYEQYF. This chain uses TRBV12-2 with TRBJ2-7; the table's D gene call, TRBD1, was not cross checked with the DNA. TRBV12-2 is a listed pseudogene. This CDR3 is 17 amino acids long.

The V gene is TRBV6-1, the J gene TRBJ2-7; D not certain. The V gene's germline CDR1 is MNHNS and CDR2 SASEGT. V lost 0 bases to trimming and J lost 2 bases, with 11 bases between them. This CDR3 contains 15 residues. In nucleotides, the CDR3 is TGTGCCAGCAGTGAAGCTGGTGACACACCCTACGAGCAGTACTTC. Amino acid sequence: CASSEAGDTPYEQYF.

Turning to this clone: One junction end disagrees with the germline gene, perhaps due to a read error. This sequence joins TRBV4-2 and TRBJ2-7; TRBD1 matches at 7 bases. Germline assignment: CDR1 LGHNA and CDR2 YNFKEQ. The length of the CDR3 is 15 residues. As DNA, the CDR3 is TGTGCCAGCAGCCAAGCGGGGACAGCCTCCTACGGGCAGTACTTC. It translates to CASSQAGTASYGQYF.

This chain links TRBV15 with TRBJ1-5; D gene ambiguous. V shed 4 bases and J shed 0 bases, with 7 bases lying between them. The CDR3 extends over 14 amino acids. Germline loops: CDR1 LNHNV, CDR2 YYDKDF (reference sequence). The CDR3 sequence: CATSNGDSNQPQHF. DNA of the CDR3: TGTGCCACCAGCAACGGGGATAGCAATCAGCCCCAGCATTTT.

The V gene is TRBV9, the J gene TRBJ2-3; 10 bases are a match to TRBD2. CDR3 length: 16 amino acids. V dropped 0 bases and J dropped 10; count of bases not matched to a gene: 11. The germline gives CDR1 SGDLS, CDR2 YYNGEE. The CDR3 sequence: CASSVEGGGLAVAQYF. The CDR3 DNA reads as TGTGCCAGCAGCGTAGAGGGGGGCGGACTAGCGGTAGCGCAGTATTTT.

This rearrangement joins TRBV30 to TRBJ1-5, with D unresolved. This CDR3 is built from 13 residues. V was pared by 2 bases and J by 8 bases, with 13 bases between. Germline-derived CDR1 and CDR2 are GTSNPN and SVGIG (reference sequence). CDR3: CAWSTNPGEPQHF. The CDR3 nucleotides are TGTGCCTGGAGTACGAACCCGGGAGAGCCCCAGCATTTT.

The chain carries TRBV7-9 and TRBJ2-1; 13 positions agree with TRBD2. The CDR3 length is 15 residues. V shed 4 bases, J shed 9 bases, and the junction held 6 bases outside the gene matches. Germline V gene data show CDR1 as SEHNR and CDR2 as FQNEAQ (reference sequence). The CDR3: CASSYRTSGGVEQFF. The CDR3 DNA reads TGTGCCAGCAGCTACCGGACTAGCGGGGGTGTTGAGCAGTTCTTC.

Points on this clone: A junction end diverges from the germline sequence, so it may reflect a read error. DNA for the CDR3: TGTGCTAGCAGCCCCGGACTAGCGGGGGGGTCCTACAATGAGCAGTTCTTC. It encodes CASSPGLAGGSYNEQFF. The chain couples TRBV7-7 to TRBJ2-1; 15 nucleotides agree with TRBD2. The CDR3 is made up of 17 amino acids. Germline V gene data show CDR1 as SSHAT and CDR2 as FNYEAQ (reference sequence). Full variable domain (missing parts from reference TRBV7-7 and TRBJ2-1): GAGVSQSPRYKVTKRGQDVTLRCDPISSHATLYWYQQALGQGPEFLTYFNYEAQPDKSGLPSDRFSAERPEGSISTLTIQRTEQRDSAMYRCASSPGLAGGSYNEQFFGPGTRLTVL.